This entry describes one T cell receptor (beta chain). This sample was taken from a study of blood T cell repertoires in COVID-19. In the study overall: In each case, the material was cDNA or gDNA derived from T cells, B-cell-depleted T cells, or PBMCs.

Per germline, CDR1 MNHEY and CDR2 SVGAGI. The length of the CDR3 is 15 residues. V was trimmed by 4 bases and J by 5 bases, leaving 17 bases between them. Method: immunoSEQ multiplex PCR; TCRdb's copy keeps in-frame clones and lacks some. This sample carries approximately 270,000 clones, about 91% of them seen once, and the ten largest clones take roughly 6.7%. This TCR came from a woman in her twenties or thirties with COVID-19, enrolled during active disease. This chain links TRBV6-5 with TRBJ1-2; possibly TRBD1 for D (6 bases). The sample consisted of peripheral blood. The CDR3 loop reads CASSSRDKPYYGYTF. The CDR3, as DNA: TGTGCCAGCAGTTCCCGGGACAAGCCATATTATGGCTACACCTTC.